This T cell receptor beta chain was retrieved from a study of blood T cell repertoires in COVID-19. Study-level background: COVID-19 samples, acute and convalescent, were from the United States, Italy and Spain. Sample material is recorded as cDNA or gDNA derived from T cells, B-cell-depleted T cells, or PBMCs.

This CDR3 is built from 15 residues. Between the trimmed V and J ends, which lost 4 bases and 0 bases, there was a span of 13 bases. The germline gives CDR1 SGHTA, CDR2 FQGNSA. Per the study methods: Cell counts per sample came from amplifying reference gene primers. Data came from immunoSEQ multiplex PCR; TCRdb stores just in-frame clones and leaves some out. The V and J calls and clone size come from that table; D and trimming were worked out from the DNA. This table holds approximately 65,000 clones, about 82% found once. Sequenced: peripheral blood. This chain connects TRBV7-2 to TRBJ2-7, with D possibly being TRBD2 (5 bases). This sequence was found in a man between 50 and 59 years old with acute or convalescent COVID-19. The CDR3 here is CASSYQSGSSYEQYF. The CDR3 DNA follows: TGTGCCAGCAGCTACCAGAGCGGATCCTCCTACGAGCAGTACTTC.